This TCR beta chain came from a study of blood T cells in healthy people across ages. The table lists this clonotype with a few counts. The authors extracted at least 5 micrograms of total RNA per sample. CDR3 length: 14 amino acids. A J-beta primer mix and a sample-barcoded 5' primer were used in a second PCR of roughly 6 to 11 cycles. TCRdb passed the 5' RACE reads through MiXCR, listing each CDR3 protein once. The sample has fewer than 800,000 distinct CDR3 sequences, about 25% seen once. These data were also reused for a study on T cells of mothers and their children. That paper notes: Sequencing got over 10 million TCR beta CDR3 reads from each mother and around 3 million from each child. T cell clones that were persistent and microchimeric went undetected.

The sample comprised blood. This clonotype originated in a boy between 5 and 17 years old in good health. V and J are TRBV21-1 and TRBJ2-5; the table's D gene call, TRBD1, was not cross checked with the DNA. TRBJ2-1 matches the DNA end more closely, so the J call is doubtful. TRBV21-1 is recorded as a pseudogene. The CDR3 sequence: CASSNLGGIREQFF. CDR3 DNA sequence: TGTGCCAGCAGCAATCTGGGGGGAATCCGGGAGCAGTTCTTC.